This TCR beta chain was captured in a study of T cell changes during pregnancy in multiple sclerosis. The assay was immunoSEQ multiplex PCR, and TCRdb's table has in-frame clones only and misses some. The sample yields 40,000 to 45,000 clones, 89% seen once. V shed 7 bases, J shed 6 bases, and the junction held 14 bases outside the gene matches. Germline CDR1 is SGHRS and CDR2 is YFSETQ. The CDR3 is 17 amino acids. The source of this sequence is a female donor with multiple sclerosis, enrolled in a pregnancy study. This specimen consisted of CD4+ T cells from peripheral blood mononuclear cells, obtained in the first trimester of pregnancy. The V gene is TRBV5-1, the J gene TRBJ2-1; TRBD2 agrees at 12 bases. The CDR3 coding sequence is TGCGCCAGCGCCGTGGCAGTCCTAGCGGGAGGGCCCAATGAGCAGTTCTTC. This gives the protein CASAVAVLAGGPNEQFF.